One and the same sample provided the 15 T cell receptor beta chains below, sequenced in a study of blood T cell repertoires in COVID-19. Assay used: immunoSEQ multiplex PCR; TCRdb lists only in-frame clones, some missing. The table includes approximately 390,000 clones, around 89% detected once. The sample taken for sequencing was peripheral blood. The receptors were gathered from a man aged 18-30 years with active or convalescent COVID-19.

The rearrangement joins TRBV6-4 to TRBJ2-1, with D possibly TRBD1 on 5 matching bases. V shed 7 bases and J shed 5 bases, with 12 bases lying between them. Per the germline V gene, CDR1 is MRHNA and CDR2 is SNTAGT. The CDR3 has 13 residues. Here the CDR3 DNA reads TGTGCCAGCAACACCGACAGAAACAATGAGCAGTTCTTC. Its protein is CASNTDRNNEQFF.

The rearrangement joins TRBV11-2 to TRBJ2-1; 10 bases match TRBD2. The CDR3 runs to 15 residues. V trimming: 5 bases; J trimming: 7 bases; junction bases outside the gene matches: 8. Germline loops: CDR1 SGHAT, CDR2 FQNNGV. CDR3 coding DNA: TGTGCCAGCAGCACTAGCGGGGTAAAGCGGAATGAGCAGTTCTTC. It encodes CASSTSGVKRNEQFF.

This chain uses TRBV6-2 or TRBV6-3 with TRBJ2-3; 11 positions agree with TRBD2. Germline loops: CDR1 MNHEY, CDR2 SVGEGT. The J segment lost 0 bases and the V segment lost 4 bases, leaving 6 bases of the junction unmatched. The CDR3 spans 17 residues. As DNA, the CDR3 is TGTGCCAGCAGTTTGGTAGCGGGGGGGCCAAGCACAGATACGCAGTATTTT. It yields the protein CASSLVAGGPSTDTQYF.

V and J are TRBV2 and TRBJ1-1; 7 nucleotides align to TRBD1. After removal of 4 bases from V and 4 bases from J, the junction contained 6 bases not matched to a gene. Germline CDR1 is SNHLY and CDR2 is FYNNEI. This CDR3 region has 14 residues. DNA of the CDR3: TGTGCCAGCAGTGTAGGACAGGTCAGCACTGAAGCTTTCTTT. Translating gives CASSVGQVSTEAFF.

The chain carries TRBV6-5 and TRBJ1-2; the match to TRBD1 covers 7 bases. With V trimmed by 6 bases and J by 8 bases, 15 bases remained unmatched. Germline V gene lookup returns CDR1 MNHEY and CDR2 SVGAGI. This CDR3 has 15 amino acids. The CDR3 reads CASSGDREEFYGYTF. In DNA form, the CDR3 reads TGTGCCAGCAGCGGTGACAGGGAAGAGTTTTACGGCTACACCTTC.

This chain uses TRBV9 with TRBJ2-7; 9 bases map to TRBD1. This CDR3 region has 14 residues. V lost 7 bases, J lost 6 bases, and 11 bases stayed unmatched. Germline values: CDR1 SGDLS, CDR2 YYNGEE. CDR3 in amino acids: CASGRTGATGEQYF. The CDR3 coding sequence is TGTGCCAGCGGAAGGACAGGGGCTACCGGCGAGCAGTACTTC.

This clone was recorded once. The chain combines TRBV4-2 with TRBJ1-1; D not resolved. CDR1 LGHNA and CDR2 YNFKEQ come from the germline V gene. This CDR3 has 15 residues. The V end lost 1 base, the J end lost 3 bases, and 12 bases lay between the germline ends. CDR3 amino acids: CASSQGTALDTEAFF. The CDR3 nucleotides read TGTGCCAGCAGCCAAGGAACCGCACTGGACACTGAAGCTTTCTTT.

V and J are TRBV30 and TRBJ1-2; 8 bases are a match to TRBD1. CDR3 length: 13 residues. V lost 4 bases, J lost 4 bases, and 5 bases stayed unmatched. The germline V gene encodes CDR1 GTSNPN and CDR2 SVGIG (reference sequence). CDR3 sequence reads: CAWTATGAYGYTF. CDR3 nucleotide sequence: TGTGCCTGGACTGCGACAGGGGCCTATGGCTACACCTTC.

CDR3 coding DNA: TGTGCCAGCAGTCCCCTCCTTCGCACTGAAGCTTTCTTT. Amino acid sequence: CASSPLLRTEAFF. The rearrangement uses TRBV27 and TRBJ1-1; D call uncertain. Germline-derived CDR1 and CDR2 are MNHEY and SMNVEV (reference sequence). Trimming pared 5 bases from V and 4 bases from J, leaving 11 bases between. The CDR3 contains 13 residues.

V gene TRBV27 combines with J gene TRBJ1-3; perhaps TRBD1 as D (5 bases). CDR3 length: 15 amino acids. CDR1 and CDR2 from the germline V gene are MNHEY and SMNVEV (reference sequence). V was pared by 6 bases and J by 0 bases, with 12 bases between. CDR3 nucleotide sequence: TGTGCCAGCAGCCCAGACAGTACCTCTGGAAACACCATATATTTT. This sequence encodes CASSPDSTSGNTIYF.

This chain uses TRBV18 with TRBJ2-7, with a weak D call TRBD2 (6 bases). Germline-derived CDR1 and CDR2 are KGHSH and LQKENI. CDR3 length: 12 residues. The germline V and J ends were trimmed by 0 bases and 6 bases, with 6 bases remaining between them. DNA of the CDR3: TGTGCCAGCTCACCACCGGGAGGCGAGCAGTACTTC. Residues: CASSPPGGEQYF.

The rearrangement joins TRBV28 to TRBJ2-2; the D gene is possibly TRBD1 (5 bases). The CDR3 is 13 residues long. With 5 bases removed from V and 7 bases from J, the gap between germline ends came to 11 bases. Looked up from germline, CDR1 is MDHEN and CDR2 is SYDVKM. CDR3 bases: TGTGCCAGCAGTCCCGGACAAGGCGGGGAGCTGTTTTTT. Its translation is CASSPGQGGELFF.

The chain carries TRBV6-2 or TRBV6-3 and TRBJ1-1; no definite D call. Trimming pared 0 bases from V and 1 base from J, leaving 9 bases between. The CDR3 length is 15 residues. The germline gives CDR1 MNHEY, CDR2 SVGEGT. The CDR3 DNA sequence: TGTGCCAGCAGTTACTCGAGGCCGGAGAACACTGAAGCTTTCTTT. Protein sequence: CASSYSRPENTEAFF.

The J gene is TRBJ1-5, the V gene TRBV6-2 or TRBV6-3; 11 nucleotides match TRBD1. The CDR3 has 17 amino acids. Germline CDR1 MNHEY, CDR2 SVGEGT. The V segment lost 4 bases and the J segment 2 bases; nucleotides outside the gene matches: 7. CDR3 sequence reads: CASSFFPGQGGNQPQHF. The CDR3 nucleotides are TGTGCCAGCAGTTTCTTTCCGGGACAGGGGGGCAATCAGCCCCAGCATTTT.

This chain links TRBV29-1 with TRBJ2-1; 8 positions agree with TRBD2. Unmatched junction bases numbered 8, after V lost 1 base and J lost 6 bases. Per the germline V gene, CDR1 is SQVTM and CDR2 is ANQGSEA. This CDR3 has 15 residues. For the CDR3, the DNA is TGCAGCGTTGAAGGCACTAGCGGAAAACTCAATGAGCAGTTCTTC. Its protein product is CSVEGTSGKLNEQFF.